This record covers a single T cell receptor beta chain. The ends lost 0 bases at V and 4 bases at J; junction bases unmatched: 9. Germline-derived CDR1 and CDR2 are SGHRS and YFSETQ. CDR3 length: 18 amino acids. These data belong to a study of blood T cells in healthy people across ages. The second PCR ran roughly 6 to 12 cycles with a sample-barcoded 5' primer and J-beta primers. Sequencing yielded, for each sample, at least 3 million paired-end reads carrying CDR3. Via MiXCR, TCRdb re-called the 5' RACE reads, giving one row per CDR3 protein. The sample records more than 1 million distinct CDR3 sequences, around 43% being singletons.

V is TRBV5-1 and J is TRBJ2-3, with 12 nucleotides matching TRBD2. Sequenced sample: blood. The TCR originated in a woman aged 60-70 years in good health. The CDR3 sequence is CASSLVPSGRESADTQYF. The CDR3 nucleotides are TGCGCCAGCAGCTTGGTGCCTAGCGGGAGGGAAAGCGCAGATACGCAGTATTTT. Drawing the rest from reference TRBV5-1 and TRBJ2-3, the complete variable domain is KAGVTQTPRYLIKTRGQQVTLSCSPISGHRSVSWYQQTPGQGLQFLFEYFSETQRNKGNFPGRFSGRQFSNSRSEMNVSTLELGDSALYLCASSLVPSGRESADTQYFGPGTRLTVL.